This T cell receptor beta chain was obtained from a study of blood T cell repertoires in COVID-19. Overall study: PBMCs, B-cell-depleted T cells, or T cells were the source of the cDNA or gDNA that made up the material.

CDR3 size: 14 residues. Germline assignment: CDR1 MDHEN and CDR2 SYDVKM. The ends were cut back, 3 bases at V and 10 bases at J, with 13 bases in the middle. In the authors' methods: Counts of nucleated cells, estimated from reference gene primer amplification, were obtained. Assay used: immunoSEQ multiplex PCR; TCRdb lists only in-frame clones, some missing. V and J calls plus clone size are reproduced from that table; the DNA served to infer D and trimming. The sample yields fewer than 50,000 clones, about 85% seen once. This rearrangement joins TRBV28 to TRBJ1-6; D uncertain. Sequences were obtained from peripheral blood. The sequence came from a woman aged 80 or over with acute or convalescent COVID-19. The CDR3 spells CASSFRGARSPLHF. In DNA, the CDR3 is TGTGCCAGCAGTTTCCGGGGAGCAAGATCACCCCTCCACTTT. The variable domain in full, with the rest retrieved from reference TRBV28 and TRBJ1-6, is DVKVTQSSRYLVKRTGEKVFLECVQDMDHENMFWYRQDPGLGLRLIYFSYDVKMKEKGDIPEGYSVSREKKERFSLILESASTNQTSMYLCASSFRGARSPLHFGNGTRLTVT.